This T cell receptor beta chain comes out of a study of T cell clonality in common variable immunodeficiency. At least ten counts were recorded for this clone. The read finishes 3 residues shy of the CDR3 end, and the germline J gene is used to complete it. Assay: immunoSEQ multiplex PCR; the TCRdb copy retains only in-frame clones and omits some. Observed in the sample are more than 30,000 clones, none of them singletons. CDR3 size: 14 residues. The germline CDR1 and CDR2 sequences are SEHNR and FQNEAQ (reference sequence). Trimming cost V 5 bases and J 2 bases; bases outside gene matches: 6. The material sequenced was peripheral blood mononuclear cells. The chain uses TRBV7-9 and TRBJ2-7, with 7 nucleotides matching TRBD1. The receptor was derived from a person aged 18-69 years in good health. Incomplete CDR3 DNA: TGTGCCAGCAGCCCCCCGGACAGGACCTACGAG. This translates into CASSPPDRTYE. The entire CDR3 sequence reads CASSPPDRTYEQYF.